Each of the 4 T cell receptor beta chains below was sequenced from the same sample in a study of glioma-infiltrating T cells after dendritic cell vaccination. Clones were sequenced by immunoSEQ multiplex PCR, and TCRdb holds only the in-frame ones, with some missing. The sample consists of some 100,000 clones, approximately 80% of them appearing once. Specimen: blood, collected before dendritic cell vaccination. The receptors were sampled from a human donor with glioblastoma.

The rearrangement uses TRBV29-1 and TRBJ2-7; 8 bases fit TRBD2. This CDR3 spans 16 amino acids. The germline gives CDR1 SQVTM, CDR2 ANQGSEA. The ends lost 4 bases at V and 4 bases at J; junction bases unmatched: 15. In DNA form, the CDR3 reads TGCAGCGTTGTTAGACCTCGGGAGGGGACCGCTTACGAGCAGTACTTC. Protein product: CSVVRPREGTAYEQYF.

V and J are TRBV18 and TRBJ2-5, with D possibly matching TRBD2 (6 bases). Germline V lookup: CDR1 KGHSH, CDR2 LQKENI. V lost 2 bases to trimming and J lost 5 bases, with 18 bases between them. CDR3 length equals 16 residues. CDR3 amino acids: CASSPSLPSEGETQYF. The CDR3 region has the DNA TGTGCCAGCTCACCAAGTTTACCGTCGGAGGGTGAGACCCAGTACTTC.

The CDR3 DNA reads as TGTGCCAGCGTCTCGAACGCCGTACTAATAAAGGAGCAGTTCTTC. Amino acid sequence: CASVSNAVLIKEQFF. The chain joins TRBV7-9 to TRBJ2-1, with D hard to call. Trimming took off 8 bases at V and 10 bases at J, with 24 bases between the two ends. Germline V lookup: CDR1 SEHNR, CDR2 FQNEAQ (reference sequence). CDR3 length equals 15 residues.

The rearrangement uses TRBV19 and TRBJ2-7; 9 nucleotides agree with TRBD1. The CDR3 has 16 residues. Germline V gene lookup returns CDR1 LNHDA and CDR2 SQIVND (reference sequence). With 5 bases clipped from V and 1 base from J, the junction kept 9 bases outside the gene matches. As DNA, the CDR3 is TGTGCCAGTAGTTTGAGACAGGGGGTAAAATCCTACGAGCAGTACTTC. It translates to CASSLRQGVKSYEQYF.